The T cell receptor (beta chain) described here comes from a study of CD8+CD57+ T cells in acquired aplastic anemia. Genomic DNA acted as the template from which TCR beta VDJ combination and CDR3 sequence profiling were carried out. One entry per CDR3 protein, called by TCRdb with MiXCR from the reads. The data show roughly 170,000 distinct CDR3 sequences, 55% to 70% seen once. V gave up 0 bases and J gave up 4 bases; unmatched junction bases: 4. The CDR3 consists of 15 residues. Germline V gene sequence: CDR1 SEHNR, CDR2 FQNEAQ (reference sequence). The sequence came from a human donor in good health. V is TRBV7-9 and J is TRBJ1-2; 8 bases agree with TRBD1. The source material was sorted CD4+, CD8+, or CD8+CD57+ T cells (not recorded which) from PBMCs. This chain's CDR3 is CASSLALTGGYGYTF. The CDR3 DNA follows: TGTGCCAGCAGCTTAGCGCTTACAGGGGGCTATGGCTACACCTTC.